These T cell receptor beta chains were read from a single sample in a study of blood T cell repertoires in COVID-19. Using immunoSEQ multiplex PCR, the repertoire was profiled, and TCRdb retains in-frame clones only, with some absent. The sample lists approximately 170,000 clones, approximately 81% occurring once. The sequencing input was peripheral blood. These receptors all stem from a woman aged 70 to 79 with COVID-19, enrolled during active disease. Both conserved end residues are part of each CDR3. The D gene is left open where the match is weak. Expanded clones get a size class; other rows say once, few or many, or leave the size out.

V: TRBV5-1; D: TRBD1; J: TRBJ1-6; size: NA; CDR3: CASSLVGQGGPLHF; DNA: TGCGCCAGCAGCTTGGTTGGACAGGGAGGTCCCCTCCACTTT
V: TRBV6-5; D: TRBD1; J: TRBJ1-2; size: NA; CDR3: CASRGGTGVNYGYTF; DNA: TGTGCCAGCAGAGGGGGGACAGGGGTAAACTATGGCTACACCTTC
V: TRBV9; D: NA; J: TRBJ1-5; size: NA; CDR3: CASSAEQNQPQHF; DNA: TGTGCCAGCAGCGCCGAACAGAATCAGCCCCAGCATTTT
V: TRBV28; D: NA; J: TRBJ2-2; size: NA; CDR3: CASGVGGTGELFF; DNA: TGTGCCAGCGGGGTAGGAGGCACCGGGGAGCTGTTTTTT
V: TRBV30; D: TRBD1; J: TRBJ1-6; size: NA; CDR3: CAWSVPGQKNSPLHF; DNA: TGTGCCTGGAGCGTCCCGGGACAGAAGAACTCACCCCTCCACTTT
V: TRBV4-2; D: NA; J: TRBJ1-1; size: NA; CDR3: CASSHPSSAEAFF; DNA: TGTGCCAGCAGCCACCCCTCGTCCGCTGAAGCTTTCTTT
V: TRBV5-6; D: TRBD2; J: TRBJ2-2; size: NA; CDR3: CASSFALLAGVRTGELFF; DNA: TGTGCCAGCAGCTTTGCGTTGCTAGCGGGAGTAAGAACCGGGGAGCTGTTTTTT
V: TRBV19; D: TRBD2; J: TRBJ2-2; size: NA; CDR3: CASSTRLAGDTGELFF; DNA: TGTGCCAGTAGTACCCGACTAGCGGGGGACACCGGGGAGCTGTTTTTT
V: TRBV10-2; D: TRBD1; J: TRBJ1-5; size: NA; CDR3: CASRYRGGNQPQHF; DNA: TGCGCCAGCAGATACAGGGGAGGCAATCAGCCCCAGCATTTT
V: TRBV19; D: TRBD2; J: TRBJ2-5; size: NA; CDR3: CASRRAGEETQYF; DNA: TGTGCCAGTAGGAGAGCGGGAGAGGAGACCCAGTACTTC
V: TRBV9; D: TRBD2; J: TRBJ2-1; size: NA; CDR3: CASSVGGTSYEQFF; DNA: TGTGCCAGCAGCGTAGGGGGGACTAGCTATGAGCAGTTCTTC
V: TRBV6-6; D: NA; J: TRBJ2-1; size: NA; CDR3: CASSLNEQFF; DNA: TGTGCCAGCAGCCTCAATGAGCAGTTCTTC
V: TRBV7-8; D: TRBD1; J: TRBJ1-2; size: NA; CDR3: CASSLGGTAYGYTF; DNA: TGTGCCAGCAGCTTAGGAGGGACAGCGTATGGCTACACCTTC
V: TRBV28; D: TRBD1; J: TRBJ1-5; size: NA; CDR3: CASSLPYRGNQPQHF; DNA: TGTGCCAGCAGTTTACCTTACAGGGGGAATCAGCCCCAGCATTTT
V: TRBV19; D: NA; J: TRBJ2-5; size: NA; CDR3: CASSYRLVGETQYF; DNA: TGTGCCAGTAGTTATCGACTAGTTGGGGAGACCCAGTACTTC
V: TRBV6-6; D: NA; J: TRBJ1-1; size: NA; CDR3: CASRFLGAEAFF; DNA: TGTGCCAGCAGATTTCTAGGCGCTGAAGCTTTCTTT
V: TRBV5-4; D: NA; J: TRBJ2-5; size: NA; CDR3: CASSLPIGGIETQYF; DNA: TGTGCCAGCAGCTTGCCTATTGGGGGGATAGAGACCCAGTACTTC
V: TRBV3-1/TRBV3-2; D: NA; J: TRBJ1-3; size: NA; CDR3: CASSPKGNTIYF; DNA: TGTGCCAGCAGCCCAAAAGGAAACACCATATATTTT
V: TRBV27; D: NA; J: TRBJ2-5; size: NA; CDR3: CASSPASVGLGPLGETQYF; DNA: TGTGCCAGCAGTCCCGCATCAGTTGGTCTCGGCCCCCTCGGGGAGACCCAGTACTTC
V: TRBV2; D: TRBD2; J: TRBJ2-2; size: once; CDR3: CASSPLLAGVGTGELFF; DNA: TGTGCCAGCAGTCCGCTCCTAGCGGGAGTGGGCACCGGGGAGCTGTTTTTT
V: TRBV11-3; D: TRBD2; J: TRBJ2-3; size: NA; CDR3: CASSFSGGATDTQYF; DNA: TGTGCCAGCAGCTTTAGCGGGGGGGCCACAGATACGCAGTATTTT
V: TRBV9; D: NA; J: TRBJ1-2; size: NA; CDR3: CASSVGQGGGYTF; DNA: TGTGCCAGCAGCGTAGGGCAGGGAGGTGGCTACACCTTC
V: TRBV28; D: TRBD1; J: TRBJ2-5; size: NA; CDR3: CASRGQGETQYF; DNA: TGTGCCAGCAGAGGACAGGGTGAGACCCAGTACTTC
V: TRBV30; D: NA; J: TRBJ1-3; size: NA; CDR3: CAWEKTSGNTIYF; DNA: TGTGCCTGGGAGAAGACTTCTGGAAACACCATATATTTT
V: TRBV7-9; D: NA; J: TRBJ1-1; size: NA; CDR3: CASSLEGWDTEAFF; DNA: TGTGCCAGCAGCTTGGAGGGATGGGACACTGAAGCTTTCTTT
V: TRBV7-9; D: NA; J: TRBJ1-1; size: NA; CDR3: CASSFDRGTEAFF; DNA: TGTGCCAGTAGCTTTGATAGGGGCACTGAAGCTTTCTTT